Listed below are T cell receptor beta chains from one sample, sequenced in a study of blood T cell repertoires in COVID-19. Sequenced by immunoSEQ multiplex PCR; TCRdb stores in-frame clones only, minus some. The data show under 150,000 clones, roughly 78% seen once. Sequences were obtained from peripheral blood. These TCRs come from a man aged 55 to 70 with acute or convalescent COVID-19. CDR3s include the opening cysteine and the closing phenylalanine or tryptophan. A D gene is named only where the DNA matches it firmly. The size field is filled for only some rows; it gives once, few, many or a size class.

size	J	V	D	CDR3	DNA
NA	TRBJ1-2	TRBV16	TRBD1	CASSQTGGADYGYTF	TGTGCCAGCAGCCAAACAGGGGGCGCGGACTATGGCTACACCTTC
NA	TRBJ2-1	TRBV3-1/TRBV3-2	NA	CASSAGLAAYNEQFF	TGTGCCAGCAGCGCTGGACTTGCTGCCTACAATGAGCAGTTCTTC
once	TRBJ2-7	TRBV12-3/TRBV12-4	TRBD1	CASRTGGNYEQYF	TGTGCCAGCAGGACAGGGGGAAACTACGAGCAGTACTTC
NA	TRBJ2-7	TRBV30	NA	CAWTPGVNSHEQYF	TGTGCCTGGACTCCGGGAGTTAATTCCCACGAGCAGTACTTC
NA	TRBJ1-6	TRBV28	TRBD1	CASSLPGGNNSPLHF	TGTGCCAGCAGTTTACCAGGGGGCAATAATTCACCCCTCCACTTT
NA	TRBJ2-5	TRBV30	TRBD1	CAWGDRRETQYF	TGTGCCTGGGGGGACAGGAGGGAGACCCAGTACTTC
NA	TRBJ1-1	TRBV12-3/TRBV12-4	NA	CASSLNLYTEAFF	TGTGCCAGCAGTTTAAATCTCTACACTGAAGCTTTCTTT
many	TRBJ2-7	TRBV7-6	NA	CASSLMAGRYEQYF	TGTGCCAGCAGCTTAATGGCGGGACGTTACGAGCAGTACTTC
NA	TRBJ2-7	TRBV7-9	TRBD1	CASSANDRGYEQYF	TGTGCCAGCAGCGCTAACGACAGGGGCTACGAGCAGTACTTC
NA	TRBJ2-7	TRBV4-1	TRBD2	CASSQGSSGRAYEQYF	TGCGCCAGCAGCCAGGGTTCTAGCGGGAGGGCCTACGAGCAGTACTTC
NA	TRBJ1-5	TRBV6-6	TRBD1	CASSYPKGQGNQPQHF	TGTGCCAGCAGTTACCCGAAGGGACAGGGTAATCAGCCCCAGCATTTT
NA	TRBJ2-1	TRBV29-1	TRBD2	CSHLAGGWGEQFF	TGCAGCCACCTAGCGGGAGGGTGGGGTGAGCAGTTCTTC
NA	TRBJ2-1	TRBV2	NA	CASSASSSSYNEQFF	TGTGCCAGCAGTGCTAGCTCTAGCTCCTACAATGAGCAGTTCTTC